This T cell receptor beta chain emerged from a study of cytomegalovirus exposure and HLA in healthy donors. For the study at large: Later analysis reported that the 110 or so validation repertoires shared the platform of the roughly 710 first-cohort repertoires. Study-level findings and limits: In vitro, a few CMV-associated chains proved specific for CMV antigens. Most TCR sequences were uncommon, yet certain public TCRs appeared in many donors.

Method: immunoSEQ multiplex PCR; TCRdb's copy keeps in-frame clones and lacks some. The sample shows 100,000 to 150,000 clones, 88% of them seen only once. V lost 2 bases to trimming and J lost 3 bases, with 11 bases between them. The germline V gene encodes CDR1 KGHSH and CDR2 LQKENI. The CDR3 consists of 15 residues. Worth noting for this clone: Its antigen is still unknown.

This clonotype was obtained from a man aged 18 to 29 in good health and CMV-seronegative. The source material was PBMCs. The chain has TRBV18 and TRBJ1-5; D not resolved. CDR3 in DNA: TGTGCCAGCTCACCAAGCAGAGACTACAATCAGCCCCAGCATTTT. Translated: CASSPSRDYNQPQHF. The variable domain in full, completed from reference TRBV18 and TRBJ1-5, reads NAGVMQNPRHLVRRRGQEARLRCSPMKGHSHVYWYRQLPEEGLKFMVYLQKENIIDESGMPKERFSAEFPKEGPSILRIQQVVRGDSAAYFCASSPSRDYNQPQHFGDGTRLSIL.